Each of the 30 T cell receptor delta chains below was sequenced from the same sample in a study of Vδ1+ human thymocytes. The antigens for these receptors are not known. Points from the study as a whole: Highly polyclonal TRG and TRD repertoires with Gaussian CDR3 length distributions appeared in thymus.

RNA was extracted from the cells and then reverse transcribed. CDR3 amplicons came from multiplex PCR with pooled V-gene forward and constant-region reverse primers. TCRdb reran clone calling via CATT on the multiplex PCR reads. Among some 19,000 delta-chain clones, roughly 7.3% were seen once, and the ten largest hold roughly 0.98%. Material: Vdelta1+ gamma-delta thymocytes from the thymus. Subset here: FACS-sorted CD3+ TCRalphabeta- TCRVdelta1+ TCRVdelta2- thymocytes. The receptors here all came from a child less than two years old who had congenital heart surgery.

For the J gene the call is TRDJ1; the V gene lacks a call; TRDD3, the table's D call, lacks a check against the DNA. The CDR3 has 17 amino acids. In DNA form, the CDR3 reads TGTGCTCTTGGGGATTCTCCTATGACAGGTCAAACCGATAAACTCATCTTT. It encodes CALGDSPMTGQTDKLIF.

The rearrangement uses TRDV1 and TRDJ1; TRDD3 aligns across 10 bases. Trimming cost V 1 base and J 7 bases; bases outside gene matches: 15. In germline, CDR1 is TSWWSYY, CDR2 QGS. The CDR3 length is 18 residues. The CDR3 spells CALGERTRMGDTSSKLIF. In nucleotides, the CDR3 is TGTGCTCTTGGGGAACGGACCCGAATGGGGGATACCAGCAGTAAACTCATCTTT.

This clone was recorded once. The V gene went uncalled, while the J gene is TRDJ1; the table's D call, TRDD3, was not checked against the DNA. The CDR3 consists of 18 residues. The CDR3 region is CALGEVLFRPRHTDKLIF. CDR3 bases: TGTGCTCTTGGGGAAGTGTTGTTTCGGCCACGCCACACCGATAAGCTCATCTTT.

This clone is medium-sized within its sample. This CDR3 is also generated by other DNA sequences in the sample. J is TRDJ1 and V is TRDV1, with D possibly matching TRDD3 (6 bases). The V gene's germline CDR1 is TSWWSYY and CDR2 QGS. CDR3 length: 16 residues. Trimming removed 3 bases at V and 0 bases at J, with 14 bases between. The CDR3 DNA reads TGTGCTCTTGGGGAGGGGATCCAGGAGCACACCGATAAACTCATCTTT. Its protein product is CALGEGIQEHTDKLIF.

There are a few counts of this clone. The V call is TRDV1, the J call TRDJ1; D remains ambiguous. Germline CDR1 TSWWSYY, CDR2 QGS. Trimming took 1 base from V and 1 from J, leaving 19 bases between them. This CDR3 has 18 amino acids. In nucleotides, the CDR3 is TGTGCTCTTGGGGAACCCTCCCACCTCGCTTGTATCACCGATAAACTCATCTTT. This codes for CALGEPSHLACITDKLIF.

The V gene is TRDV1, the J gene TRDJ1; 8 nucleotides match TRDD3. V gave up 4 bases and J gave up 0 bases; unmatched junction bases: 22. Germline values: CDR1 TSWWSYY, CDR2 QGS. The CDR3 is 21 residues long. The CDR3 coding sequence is TGTGCTCTTGGGGTAAATTTCCTTTACTGGGGGTCTGCTATGTACACCGATAAACTCATCTTT. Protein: CALGVNFLYWGSAMYTDKLIF.

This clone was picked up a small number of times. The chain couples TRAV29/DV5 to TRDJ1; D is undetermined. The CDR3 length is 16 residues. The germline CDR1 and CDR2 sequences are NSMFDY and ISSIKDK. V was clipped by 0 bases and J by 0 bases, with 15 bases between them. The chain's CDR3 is CAASEGKSRDTDKLIF. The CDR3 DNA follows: TGTGCAGCAAGCGAGGGCAAATCTCGGGACACCGATAAACTCATCTTT.

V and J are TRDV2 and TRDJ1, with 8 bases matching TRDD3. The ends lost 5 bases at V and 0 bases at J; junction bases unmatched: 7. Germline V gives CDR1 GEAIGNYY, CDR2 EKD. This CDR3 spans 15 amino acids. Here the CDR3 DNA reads TGTGCCTGTGTTGGGGATACCGCCTACACCGATAAACTCATCTTT. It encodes CACVGDTAYTDKLIF.

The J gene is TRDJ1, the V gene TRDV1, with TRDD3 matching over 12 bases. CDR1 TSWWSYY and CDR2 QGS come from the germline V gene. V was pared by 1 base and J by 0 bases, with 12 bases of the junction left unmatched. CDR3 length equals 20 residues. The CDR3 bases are TGTGCTCTTGGGGAACGGCGAGTACTGGGGGATACCTGGTACACCGATAAACTCATCTTT. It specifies CALGERRVLGDTWYTDKLIF.

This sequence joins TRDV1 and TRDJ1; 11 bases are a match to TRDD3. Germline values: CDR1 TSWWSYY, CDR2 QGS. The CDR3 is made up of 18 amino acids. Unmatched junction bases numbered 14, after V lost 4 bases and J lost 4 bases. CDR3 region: CALGGTTVLGDIGDKLIF. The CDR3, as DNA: TGTGCTCTTGGGGGCACTACGGTACTGGGGGATATAGGCGATAAACTCATCTTT.

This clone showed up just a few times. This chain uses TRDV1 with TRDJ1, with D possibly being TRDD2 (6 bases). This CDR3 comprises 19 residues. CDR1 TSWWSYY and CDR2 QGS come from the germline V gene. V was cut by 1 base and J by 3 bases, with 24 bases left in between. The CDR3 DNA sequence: TGTGCTCTTGGGGAACCGTCCCTCCTTCCGCTGAGGCACCCCGATAAACTCATCTTT. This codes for CALGEPSLLPLRHPDKLIF.

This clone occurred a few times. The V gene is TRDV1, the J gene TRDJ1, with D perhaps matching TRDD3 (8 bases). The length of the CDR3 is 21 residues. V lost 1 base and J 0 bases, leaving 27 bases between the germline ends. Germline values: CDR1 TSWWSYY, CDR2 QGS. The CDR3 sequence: CALGEPGLPLYWGPYTDKLIF. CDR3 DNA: TGTGCTCTTGGGGAACCGGGCCTTCCTCTGTACTGGGGGCCGTACACCGATAAACTCATCTTT.

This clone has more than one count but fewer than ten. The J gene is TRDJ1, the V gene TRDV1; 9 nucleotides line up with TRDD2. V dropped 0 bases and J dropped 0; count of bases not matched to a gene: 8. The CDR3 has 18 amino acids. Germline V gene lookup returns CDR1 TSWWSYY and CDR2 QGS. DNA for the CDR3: TGTGCTCTTGGGGAACTAGGCCTTCCTACAGGATACACCGATAAACTCATCTTT. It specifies CALGELGLPTGYTDKLIF.

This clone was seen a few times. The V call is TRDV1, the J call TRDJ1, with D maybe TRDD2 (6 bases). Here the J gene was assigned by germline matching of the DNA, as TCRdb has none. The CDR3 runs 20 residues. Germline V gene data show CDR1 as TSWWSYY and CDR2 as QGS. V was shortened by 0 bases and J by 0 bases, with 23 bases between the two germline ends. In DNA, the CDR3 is TGTGCTCTTGGGGAACTAACCCTTCCGAGTAGCAGGGGGTACACCGATAAACTCATCTTT. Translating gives CALGELTLPSSRGYTDKLIF.

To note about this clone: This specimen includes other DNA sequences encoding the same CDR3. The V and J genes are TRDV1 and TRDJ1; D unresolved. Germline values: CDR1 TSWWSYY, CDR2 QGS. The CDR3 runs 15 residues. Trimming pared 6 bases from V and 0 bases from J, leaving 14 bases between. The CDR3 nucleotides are TGTGCTCTTGGATGCCCGTGGATGTACACCGATAAACTCATCTTT. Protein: CALGCPWMYTDKLIF.

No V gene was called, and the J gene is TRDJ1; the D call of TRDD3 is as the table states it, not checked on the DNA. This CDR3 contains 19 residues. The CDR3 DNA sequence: TGTGCTCTTGGGGAACTAACTGCGGTGGGGGGTACGACCGCCGATAAACTCATCTTT. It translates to CALGELTAVGGTTADKLIF.

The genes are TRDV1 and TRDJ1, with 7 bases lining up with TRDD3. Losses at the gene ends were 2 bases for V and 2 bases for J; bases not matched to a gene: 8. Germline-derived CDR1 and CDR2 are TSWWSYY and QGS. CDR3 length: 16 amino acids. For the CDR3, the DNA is TGTGCTCTTGGGGAAAAGTACACTGGGGCTACCGATAAACTCATCTTT. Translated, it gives CALGEKYTGATDKLIF.

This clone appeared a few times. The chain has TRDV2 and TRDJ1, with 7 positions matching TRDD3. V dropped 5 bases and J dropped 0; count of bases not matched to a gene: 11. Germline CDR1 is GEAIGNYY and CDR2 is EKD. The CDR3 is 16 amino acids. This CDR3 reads CACVRGIRLYTDKLIF. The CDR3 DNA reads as TGTGCCTGTGTCCGGGGGATCCGGCTGTACACCGATAAACTCATCTTT.

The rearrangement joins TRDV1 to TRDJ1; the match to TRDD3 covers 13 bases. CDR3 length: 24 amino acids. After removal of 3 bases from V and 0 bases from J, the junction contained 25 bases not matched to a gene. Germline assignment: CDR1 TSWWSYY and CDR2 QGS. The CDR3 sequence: CALGDPLPLRYWGIRGPDTDKLIF. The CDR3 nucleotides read TGTGCTCTTGGGGATCCCCTCCCTCTTCGGTACTGGGGGATACGGGGTCCTGACACCGATAAACTCATCTTT.

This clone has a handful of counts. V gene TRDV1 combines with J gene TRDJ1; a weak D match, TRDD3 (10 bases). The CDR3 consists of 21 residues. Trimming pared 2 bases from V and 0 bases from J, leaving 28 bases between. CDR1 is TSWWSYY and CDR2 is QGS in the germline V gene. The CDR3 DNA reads TGTGCTCTTGGGGAATCCCTTCCTACGGTACTGGGGGATGAGTACACCGATAAACTCATCTTT. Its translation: CALGESLPTVLGDEYTDKLIF.

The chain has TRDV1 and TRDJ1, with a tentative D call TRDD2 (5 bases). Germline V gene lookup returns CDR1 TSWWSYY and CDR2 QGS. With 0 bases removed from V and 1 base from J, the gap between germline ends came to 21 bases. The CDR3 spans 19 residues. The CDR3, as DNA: TGTGCTCTTGGGGAACTAATCCTAACGCGGGAACCCCTCACCGATAAACTCATCTTT. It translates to CALGELILTREPLTDKLIF.

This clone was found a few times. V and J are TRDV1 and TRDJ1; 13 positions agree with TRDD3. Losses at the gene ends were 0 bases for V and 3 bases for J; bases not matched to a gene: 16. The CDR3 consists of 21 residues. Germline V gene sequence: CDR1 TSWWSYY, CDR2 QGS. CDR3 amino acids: CALGELCDYRYWGIRADKLIF. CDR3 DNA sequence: TGTGCTCTTGGGGAACTATGTGACTACAGATACTGGGGGATACGCGCCGATAAACTCATCTTT.

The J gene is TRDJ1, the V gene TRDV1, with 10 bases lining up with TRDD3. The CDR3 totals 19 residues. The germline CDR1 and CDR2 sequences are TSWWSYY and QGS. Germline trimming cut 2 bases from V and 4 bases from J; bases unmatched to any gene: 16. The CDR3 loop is CALGEKSTSFTGGFDKLIF. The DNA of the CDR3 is TGTGCTCTTGGGGAAAAGTCCACTTCCTTTACTGGGGGATTCGATAAACTCATCTTT.

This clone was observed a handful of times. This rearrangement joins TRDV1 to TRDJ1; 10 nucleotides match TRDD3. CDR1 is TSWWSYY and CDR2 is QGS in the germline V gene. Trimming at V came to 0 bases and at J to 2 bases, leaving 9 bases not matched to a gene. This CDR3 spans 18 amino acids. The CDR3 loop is CALGELPVLGDATDKLIF. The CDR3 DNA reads TGTGCTCTTGGGGAACTTCCCGTACTGGGGGATGCTACCGATAAACTCATCTTT.

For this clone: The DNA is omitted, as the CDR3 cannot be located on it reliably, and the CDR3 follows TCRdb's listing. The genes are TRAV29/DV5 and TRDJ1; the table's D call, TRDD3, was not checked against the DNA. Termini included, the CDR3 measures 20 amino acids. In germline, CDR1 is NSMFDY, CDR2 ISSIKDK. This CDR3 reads CSVLLCSKRWGYGNTDKLIF.

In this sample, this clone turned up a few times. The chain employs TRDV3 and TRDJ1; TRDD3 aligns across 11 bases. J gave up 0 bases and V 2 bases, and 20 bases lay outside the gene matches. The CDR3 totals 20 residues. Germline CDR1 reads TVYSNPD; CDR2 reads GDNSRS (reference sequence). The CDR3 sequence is CAFPGLPCGGYVVYTDKLIF. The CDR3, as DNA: TGTGCCTTTCCAGGCCTTCCCTGTGGGGGATACGTGGTATACACCGATAAACTCATCTTT.

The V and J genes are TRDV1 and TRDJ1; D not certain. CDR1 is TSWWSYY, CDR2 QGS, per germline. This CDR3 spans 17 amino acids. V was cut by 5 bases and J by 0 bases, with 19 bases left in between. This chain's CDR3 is CALGKNPSQLDTDKLIF. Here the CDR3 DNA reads TGTGCTCTTGGGAAAAACCCCTCTCAACTAGACACCGATAAACTCATCTTT.

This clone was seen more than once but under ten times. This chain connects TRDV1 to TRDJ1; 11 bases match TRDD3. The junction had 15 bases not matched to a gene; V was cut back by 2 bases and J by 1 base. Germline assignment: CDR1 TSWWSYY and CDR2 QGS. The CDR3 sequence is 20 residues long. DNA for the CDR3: TGTGCTCTTGGGGAAACAGGGCCTTCCTTGGGGGATACGTGCACCGATAAACTCATCTTT. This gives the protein CALGETGPSLGDTCTDKLIF.

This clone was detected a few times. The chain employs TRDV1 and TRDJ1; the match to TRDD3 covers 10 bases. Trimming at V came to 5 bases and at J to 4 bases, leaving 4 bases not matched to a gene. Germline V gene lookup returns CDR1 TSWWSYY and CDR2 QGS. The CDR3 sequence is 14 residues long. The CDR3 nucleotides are TGTGCTCTTGGGCTTGGGGGATACAACGATAAACTCATCTTT. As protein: CALGLGGYNDKLIF.

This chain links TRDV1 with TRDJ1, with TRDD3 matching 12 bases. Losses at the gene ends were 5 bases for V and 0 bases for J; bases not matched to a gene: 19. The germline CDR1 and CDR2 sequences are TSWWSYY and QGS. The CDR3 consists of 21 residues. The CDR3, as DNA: TGTGCTCTTGGGCCCCCCCGTTCTACCACTACTGGGGGATACTACACCGATAAACTCATCTTT. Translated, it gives CALGPPRSTTTGGYYTDKLIF.